In this sample, the clone carrying this TCR beta chain turned up a few times. Its antigen is still unknown. TCRdb called the RACE reads again in MiXCR, with one record for every CDR3 protein. The repertoire holds tens of thousands of distinct CDR3 sequences, with about 10% as singletons. This CDR3 has 17 amino acids. V lost 0 bases to trimming and J lost 6 bases; unmatched junction nucleotides: 11. CDR1 SGHTA and CDR2 FQGNSA come from the germline V gene. Documented time point: patch test 1, 2 weeks after DPC sensitization. Noted treatment: therapeutic diphenylcyclopropenone sensitization with weekly scalp DPC. Alopecia patients between 18 and 70 years old and suitable for DPC were used as donors. This specimen comes from a study of human T cells and chemical hapten exposure. About the research overall: TCR yields per sample varied mostly from small pooled library volume differences. Whole-study results and caveats: Controls had significantly fewer large CDR3 similarity clusters than were formed by expanded TCRs. With patch test score, the counts of PT1 expanded TCRs showed a positive correlation.

The sequencing here drew on whole blood, taken in connection with sensitization to the hapten diphenylcyclopropenone (DPC). The J gene is TRBJ2-3, the V gene TRBV7-2, with TRBD2 matching over 8 bases. This receptor was obtained from a woman aged 45-65 years with alopecia areata. Some clones in this sample may be carry-over from other donors' samples. The CDR3 DNA reads TGTGCCAGCAGCTTAGCACCCGAGCGGGGGCCCGAGGATACGCAGTATTTT. It specifies CASSLAPERGPEDTQYF.